This T cell receptor beta chain comes out of a study of HIV-infected patients and healthy controls (dated by TCRdb to the mid-2010s). For the study in its entirety: CD4 counts were modestly but significantly increased in about 85% of the 16 patients after three months of therapy, but they remained below normal ranges. CD8 counts showed no consistent shift during early therapy, whereas the CD4:CD8 ratio rose slightly. The question the study tested was whether immune perturbation and reconstitution could be captured by deep TCR repertoire sequencing of small blood samples from HIV patients. Patients exhibited no overall T-cell lymphocytopenia, and total CDR3 counts per chain were not significantly different from those of controls. Viral load fell below detection in about 65% of the 16 patients by the second bleed and in all patients following a further year of therapy.

Study-wide conclusions, independent of this receptor: The dynamics of distinct T-cell subpopulations could not be separated, and sequencing depth was restricted, because whole blood was used. Roughly threefold more distinct CDR3s and higher Shannon diversity were observed in healthy control repertoires than in untreated HIV+ repertoires. Size-matched repertoire data did not replicate the apparent post-therapy recovery of the Gini index in HIV-infected patients. Rare events from HIV-infected data received too much weight under size-matching, and comparisons were complicated by unequal numbers of distinct sequences between patients and controls. Healthy controls shared more CDR3s between individuals than HIV+ patients, by Jaccard index and by count of highly shared sequences. The study did not determine donor HLA types. In the samples, alpha-beta chain pairing was left undetermined. Most CMV-associated CDR3s became more frequent during therapy, although their change was not significant, whereas HIV-associated CDR3s showed a significant decrease in frequency. The study cohorts differed slightly in age and sex profile, but those differences did not account for the observed differences in diversity. Processing was restricted to sixteen HIV-infected individuals, which the authors judged to be a major constraint on the generalizability of the findings. Compared with controls, HIV-infected patients showed significantly different mean usage of eight alpha and eight beta V genes. Significantly higher mean Gini indices were seen in HIV-infected repertoires than in controls, possibly reflecting oligoclonality. Alpha-chain CDR3s from MAIT cells appeared at high frequency in healthy controls but were severely depleted in HIV+ repertoires.

The CDR3 runs 15 amino acids, cysteine and phenylalanine included. Just CDR3 DNA is preserved here, 45 bases in frame from base 1. CDR1 and CDR2 (SGHKS, YYEKEE) derive from the germline V gene (reference sequence). V is cut by 1 base and J by 0 bases, and the space between the germline ends is 9 bases. SuperScript III was used to reverse transcribe 500 ng RNA with primers targeting the alpha and beta constant regions. Separate libraries for the alpha and beta chains were generated through chain-specific third strand synthesis that incorporated multiplexing indices. The protocol used a single primer pair to amplify all rearrangements within a chain, which avoided primer bias, and attached molecular barcodes to each cDNA molecule. Purified cDNA was ligated with T4 RNA Ligase 1 onto a 5' RACE adapter bearing a random hexamer and the SP2 sequencing primer site. The authors primed second strand synthesis from the SP2 site with Phusion polymerase and used slow temperature ramps to favor optimal annealing. The 12-nucleotide barcode on each molecule comprised two random hexamer sequences, both introduced before amplification and concatenated. A brief initial PCR introduced P5 and P7 adapter elements together with a second index, and a roughly 23-cycle amplification PCR using P5s and P7 primers was subsequently performed. Libraries received 27 PCR cycles in total, were quantified on a Qubit, sized on a Bioanalyzer, and diluted to roughly 4 nM. The normalized libraries were sequenced on an Illumina MiSeq using 2 x 250 paired-end kits. Into 9.5 to 10 ul Tris-Cl, the reverse transcription reactions were eluted following cleanup on MinElute columns. A 1:1 ratio of AMPure XP beads was used to clean the adapter ligations after they had run for roughly 20 hours at 16 degrees C. As for the original processing: Demultiplexed FASTQ files were processed with a modified Decombinator that output V, J, insert and barcode information. Sequences that shared a barcode but differed from the dominant sequence were treated as errors and discarded, and barcodes were clustered at Levenshtein distance 3 and counted to estimate the original cDNA molecules. For downstream analyses, the R packages ineq, vegan, igraph and RCytoscape were used, along with IMGT nomenclature and CDR3 definitions. The authors computed V gene usage over distinct sequences and counted each TCR a single time to avoid skew from clonal expansion. Unique CDR3 amino acid sequences within a donor were connected in similarity networks whenever two sequences differed by a single Levenshtein edit. In the repertoires, a search was made for a compiled set of published HIV-specific CDR3s (roughly 92 alpha, several hundred beta) and CMV-specific CDR3s (under 14 alpha, around 230 beta). Random subsampling to size-matched repertoires demonstrated that the decreased diversity in patients did not result from their lower sequence numbers. Using fastp at Q25 and MiXCR, TCRdb reprocessed the public reads and kept productive beta chains. CDR3 protein duplicates are merged, each entry listing the most common genes and DNA. These V and J calls rely on TCRdb rather than the paper's analysis. This sample lists about 6,400 distinct CDR3 sequences; 9.5% to 13% were detected once. In total, the top ten clones hold more than 20% of the sample.

Since whole blood was used without any cell fractionation, the repertoire reflected all peripheral T cells in unsorted form. For RNA extraction, 2.5 to 3 ml of peripheral blood was drawn into Tempus tubes. The study enrolled HIV-infected adults who had not yet received antiretroviral therapy and were about to begin treatment, and it processed the first sixteen eligible patients. Patients were deemed ineligible for enrollment if they had febrile or AIDS-related illness, tumors, hepatitis B or C coinfection, immunomodulatory therapy, recent vaccination or treatment interruptions. Residual genomic DNA was removed with the TURBO-DNase kit and globin mRNA was depleted with GLOBINclear. Pretreatment blood from HIV-infected patients was collected just before antiretroviral therapy was started. This clonotype is identified as medium-sized (0.01 to 0.1%). The antigen it recognizes is unknown. Base qualities are missing; no much larger clone stands one base away.

Here the sequenced sample was blood, taken before antiretroviral therapy. This chain is built from TRBV5-5 and TRBJ2-3, with TRBD1 perhaps the D gene, on 5 matching bases. The sequence was collected from an adult with HIV infection. The base sequence is TGTGCCAGCAGCTTGATGGACACCAGCACAGATACGCAGTATTTT. It encodes CASSLMDTSTDTQYF.